Listed below are T cell receptor beta chains from one sample, sequenced in a study of cytomegalovirus exposure and HLA in healthy donors. Profiled with immunoSEQ multiplex PCR; TCRdb holds only in-frame clones, not every one. This sample has roughly 120,000 clones; 89% occur once, and the top ten carry around 3.3%. The sequenced material came from PBMCs. The receptors come from a man aged 25-45 years in good health and CMV-seronegative. Each CDR3 is given with its conserved first and last residue. The order of the fields is D gene, clone size, V gene, J gene, CDR3 protein, CDR3 DNA. D genes are given only for firm matches. Part of the rows lack a size; the others show once, few, many or a class for expanded clones.

>TRBD2|.|TRBV14|TRBJ2-5
CASSPRRGEGETQYF
TGTGCCAGCAGCCCCCGGCGGGGGGAAGGGGAGACCCAGTACTTC
>TRBD2|.|TRBV6-5|TRBJ2-2
CASSYDAGANTGELFF
TGTGCCAGCAGTTATGACGCGGGGGCGAACACCGGGGAGCTGTTTTTT
>TRBD1|.|TRBV9|TRBJ2-6
CASSVAPGGSGANVLTF
TGTGCCAGCAGCGTAGCTCCAGGGGGCTCTGGGGCCAACGTCCTGACTTTC
>.|once|TRBV10-3|TRBJ1-2
CAISESTEGLYGYTF
TGTGCCATCAGTGAGTCTACGGAGGGCCTTTATGGCTACACCTTC
>TRBD1|.|TRBV2|TRBJ2-5
CASSGLEGAGETQYF
TGTGCCAGCAGTGGACTCGAGGGGGCCGGGGAGACCCAGTACTTC
>.|.|TRBV6-5|TRBJ2-1
CASSLAPSYNEQFF
TGTGCCAGCAGTCTAGCCCCCTCCTACAATGAGCAGTTCTTC
>.|.|TRBV19|TRBJ1-4
CATQREGKLFF
TGTGCCACTCAGAGGGAGGGAAAACTGTTTTTT
>.|.|TRBV10-3|TRBJ1-6
CAISGTGQINSPLHF
TGTGCCATCAGTGGGACCGGACAGATTAATTCACCCCTCCACTTT
>TRBD1|.|TRBV4-3|TRBJ1-1
CASSRTRTGNMNTEAFF
TGCGCCAGCAGCCGGACGAGGACAGGTAATATGAACACTGAAGCTTTCTTT
>.|once|TRBV6-6|TRBJ1-1
CASNLQEWNTEAFF
TGTGCCAGCAATCTACAGGAATGGAACACTGAAGCTTTCTTT
>TRBD2|.|TRBV29-1|TRBJ2-1
CSVAVLAGGPVEQFF
TGCAGCGTTGCGGTACTAGCGGGGGGGCCCGTTGAGCAGTTCTTC
>TRBD1|.|TRBV5-6|TRBJ1-2
CASSLGDRGNYGYTF
TGTGCCAGCAGCTTGGGGGACAGGGGGAACTATGGCTACACCTTC
>TRBD1|.|TRBV14|TRBJ1-2
CASSLQDRVGGYTF
TGTGCCAGCAGCCTACAGGACAGGGTAGGAGGCTACACCTTC
>TRBD1|.|TRBV5-6|TRBJ1-4
CASSFRQGAKTNEKLFF
TGTGCCAGCAGCTTCCGTCAGGGGGCGAAGACTAATGAAAAACTGTTTTTT
>TRBD1|.|TRBV28|TRBJ2-7
CASSSGQSYEQYF
TGTGCCAGCAGTTCGGGACAGTCCTACGAGCAGTACTTC
>TRBD1|.|TRBV19|TRBJ2-2
CASSIDLGQFTGELFF
TGTGCCAGTAGTATAGATTTGGGACAGTTCACCGGGGAGCTGTTTTTT
>TRBD1|.|TRBV4-2|TRBJ1-6
CASSQATGVDSPLHF
TGTGCCAGCAGCCAAGCTACAGGGGTAGATTCACCCCTCCACTTT
>TRBD1|.|TRBV6-5|TRBJ1-3
CASSSHRGLGGNTIYF
TGTGCCAGCAGTTCCCACAGGGGACTAGGGGGAAACACCATATATTTT
>.|.|TRBV21-1|TRBJ2-3
CASSRGGGSDTQYF
TGTGCCAGCAGCAGGGGCGGGGGTTCAGATACGCAGTATTTT
>.|.|TRBV7-9|TRBJ1-6
CASSRGSYNSPLHF
TGTGCCAGCAGCCGGGGCTCCTATAATTCACCCCTCCACTTT
>.|few|TRBV7-9|TRBJ1-2
CASSPLLGGHGYTF
TGTGCCAGCAGCCCACTGCTAGGGGGTCATGGCTACACCTTC
>TRBD1|.|TRBV19|TRBJ2-2
CASRTGGVAGELFF
TGTGCCAGCCGGACAGGGGGCGTCGCCGGGGAGCTGTTTTTT
>.|.|TRBV7-9|TRBJ1-1
CASSRQIQGRAFF
TGTGCCAGCAGCCGACAAATACAGGGAAGAGCTTTCTTT